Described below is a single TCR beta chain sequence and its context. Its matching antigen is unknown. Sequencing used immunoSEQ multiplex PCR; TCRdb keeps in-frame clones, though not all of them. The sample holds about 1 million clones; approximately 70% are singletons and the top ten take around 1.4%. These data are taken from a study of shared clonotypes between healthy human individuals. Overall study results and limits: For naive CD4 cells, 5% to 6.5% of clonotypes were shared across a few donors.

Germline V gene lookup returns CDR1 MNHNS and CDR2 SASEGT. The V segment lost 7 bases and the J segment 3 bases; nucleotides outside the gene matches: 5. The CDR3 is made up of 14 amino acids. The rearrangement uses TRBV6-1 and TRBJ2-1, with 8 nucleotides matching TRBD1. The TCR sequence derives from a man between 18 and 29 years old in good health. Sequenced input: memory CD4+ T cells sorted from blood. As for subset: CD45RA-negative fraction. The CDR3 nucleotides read TGTGCCAGCATCACCGGGACAGGCTACAATGAGCAGTTCTTC. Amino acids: CASITGTGYNEQFF.